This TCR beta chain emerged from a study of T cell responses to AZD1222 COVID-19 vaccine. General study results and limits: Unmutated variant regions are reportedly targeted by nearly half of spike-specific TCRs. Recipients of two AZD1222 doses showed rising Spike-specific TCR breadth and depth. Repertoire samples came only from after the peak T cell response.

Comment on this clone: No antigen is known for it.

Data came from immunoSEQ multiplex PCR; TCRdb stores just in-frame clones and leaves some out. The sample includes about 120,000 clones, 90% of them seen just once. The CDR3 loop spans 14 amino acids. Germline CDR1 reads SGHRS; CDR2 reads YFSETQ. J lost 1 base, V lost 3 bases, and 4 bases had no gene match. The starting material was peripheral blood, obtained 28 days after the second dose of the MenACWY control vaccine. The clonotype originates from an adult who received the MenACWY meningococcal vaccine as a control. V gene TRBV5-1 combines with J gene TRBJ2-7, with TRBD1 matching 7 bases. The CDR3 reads CASSWDSFSYEQYV. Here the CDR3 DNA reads TGCGCCAGCAGCTGGGACAGTTTTTCCTACGAGCAGTACGTC.